Below, 13 T cell receptor beta chains from the same sample are listed, as sequenced in a study of cytomegalovirus exposure and HLA in healthy donors. PCR primers comprised 60 Vbeta and 13 Jbeta primers. Generated by immunoSEQ multiplex PCR, the TCRdb table keeps only in-frame clones and is missing some. The data hold about 160,000 clones, with roughly 72% observed a single time. The sequenced sample consisted of PBMCs. These receptors were obtained from a man in his forties in good health and CMV-seropositive.

This clone was recorded once. The V and J genes are TRBV6-6 and TRBJ2-7; tentatively, D is TRBD1 (5 bases). Germline V gene sequence: CDR1 MNHNY, CDR2 SVGAGI (reference sequence). The CDR3 is made up of 14 amino acids. Deletions cut 2 bases from V and 0 bases from J, with 8 bases between. The CDR3 reads CASSYATVSYEQYF. As DNA, the CDR3 is TGTGCCAGCAGTTACGCGACAGTCTCCTACGAGCAGTACTTC.

The chain is built from TRBV7-9 and TRBJ1-1; D unresolved. The CDR3 covers 12 residues. The V gene lost 2 bases and the J gene lost 8 bases, with 9 bases spanning the gap. Per germline, CDR1 SEHNR and CDR2 FQNEAQ (reference sequence). The CDR3, as DNA: TGTGCCAGCAGCTTACTGGCCGGGGAAGCTTTCTTT. Amino acids: CASSLLAGEAFF.

This sequence joins TRBV5-1 and TRBJ2-3; 10 nucleotides align to TRBD1. V was pared by 3 bases and J by 2 bases, with 3 bases of the junction left unmatched. Germline V CDR1 and CDR2: SGHRS, YFSETQ. This CDR3 is built from 15 residues. CDR3 nucleotides: TGCGCCAGCAGCTGGGGACAGGGGAACACAGATACGCAGTATTTT. Residues: CASSWGQGNTDTQYF. The full variable domain, completed using reference TRBV5-1 and TRBJ2-3, is KAGVTQTPRYLIKTRGQQVTLSCSPISGHRSVSWYQQTPGQGLQFLFEYFSETQRNKGNFPGRFSGRQFSNSRSEMNVSTLELGDSALYLCASSWGQGNTDTQYFGPGTRLTVL.

The count of this clone is one. Relative to the germline gene, one junction end is altered; a read error may explain this. The chain combines TRBV11-2 with TRBJ1-1, with D uncertain. The CDR3 is 14 amino acids. CDR1 and CDR2 (germline): SGHAT, FQNNGV. For the CDR3, the DNA is TGTGCCAGCAGCTTCTCCCGGAGGAACGCTGAAGCTTTCTTT. Translating gives CASSFSRRNAEAFF.

The chain carries TRBV5-4 and TRBJ2-2; D is uncertain. The V end was cut by 0 bases, the J end by 9 bases, with 9 bases between. Germline V gene lookup returns CDR1 SGHNT and CDR2 YYREEE (reference sequence). The CDR3 runs 13 residues. The CDR3 spells CASSLGSNRELFF. DNA of the CDR3: TGTGCCAGCAGCTTGGGTTCTAACCGGGAGCTGTTTTTT.

The chain is built from TRBV27 and TRBJ1-1; a possible D gene is TRBD1 (6 bases). Per the germline V gene, CDR1 is MNHEY and CDR2 is SMNVEV (reference sequence). V was shortened by 2 bases and J by 10 bases, with 20 bases between the two germline ends. This CDR3 is 15 amino acids long. The CDR3 coding sequence is TGTGCCAGCAGTTTAAGGGCCGGGGGGGCTAGGGGAGCTTTCTTT. Its translation is CASSLRAGGARGAFF.

This clone was picked up one time. Its ends do not fully match the called genes, so a read error is possible. The J gene is TRBJ1-4, the V gene TRBV7-9, with D uncertain. The CDR3 runs to 14 residues. The germline gives CDR1 SEHNR, CDR2 FQNEAQ (reference sequence). The CDR3 DNA reads as TGTTCCAGCAGCCCCCGGGAGGGTGGTGAAAAACTGTTTTTT. Translated: CSSSPREGGEKLFF.

The V call is TRBV6-6, the J call TRBJ1-4; 10 bases agree with TRBD1. With 5 bases clipped from V and 6 bases from J, the junction kept 6 bases outside the gene matches. From germline, CDR1 is MNHNY and CDR2 SVGAGI (reference sequence). The CDR3 is made up of 15 amino acids. The CDR3: CASSPAGTGDEKLFF. CDR3 nucleotides: TGTGCCAGCAGTCCCGCCGGGACAGGGGATGAAAAACTGTTTTTT.

The rearrangement uses TRBV7-2 and TRBJ2-4, with a tentative D call TRBD1 (5 bases). V gave up 1 base and J gave up 1 base, with 11 bases separating them. Germline V gene sequence: CDR1 SGHTA, CDR2 FQGNSA. The CDR3 consists of 16 residues. CDR3 sequence: CASSLDWTMAKNIQYF. DNA for the CDR3: TGTGCCAGCAGCTTAGATTGGACAATGGCCAAAAACATTCAGTACTTC. The variable domain in full, with the rest retrieved from reference TRBV7-2 and TRBJ2-4, is GAGVSQSPSNKVTEKGKDVELRCDPISGHTALYWYRQSLGQGLEFLIYFQGNSAPDKSGLPSDRFSAERTGGSVSTLTIQRTQQEDSAVYLCASSLDWTMAKNIQYFGAGTRLSVL.

The rearrangement joins TRBV7-2 to TRBJ2-3; D is undetermined. CDR3 length: 14 amino acids. From germline, CDR1 is SGHTA and CDR2 FQGNSA. The V end lost 5 bases, the J end lost 4 bases, and 13 bases lay between the germline ends. CDR3 nucleotide sequence: TGTGCCAGCAGCCTATTCGCGGCAGCAGATACGCAGTATTTT. Translated: CASSLFAAADTQYF.

This sequence joins TRBV11-1 and TRBJ1-3, with no clear D. This CDR3 comprises 15 residues. Trimming took off 1 base at V and 0 bases at J, with 7 bases between the two ends. Germline lookup yields CDR1 SGHAT and CDR2 FQDESV (reference sequence). Here the CDR3 reads CASSLVSSSGNTIYF. CDR3 bases: TGTGCCAGCAGCTTAGTTTCGTCCTCTGGAAACACCATATATTTT.

This clone was counted only a few times. The V gene is TRBV5-6, the J gene TRBJ1-5; unclear D gene. This CDR3 has 15 amino acids. Trimming removed 3 bases from V and 3 bases from J, with 13 bases in between. Germline assignment: CDR1 SGHDT and CDR2 YYEEEE. In DNA, the CDR3 is TGTGCCAGCAGCTCTTGGAGGGAGTACAATCAGCCCCAGCATTTT. Protein: CASSSWREYNQPQHF.

The rearrangement uses TRBV6-1 and TRBJ2-2, with D unclear. This CDR3 region has 16 residues. Trimming took off 1 base at V and 3 bases at J, with 12 bases between the two ends. CDR1 and CDR2 (germline): MNHNS, SASEGT. CDR3 in DNA: TGTGCCAGCAGTGAAGGGATGGCAGGCCACACCGGGGAGCTGTTTTTT. It codes for CASSEGMAGHTGELFF.